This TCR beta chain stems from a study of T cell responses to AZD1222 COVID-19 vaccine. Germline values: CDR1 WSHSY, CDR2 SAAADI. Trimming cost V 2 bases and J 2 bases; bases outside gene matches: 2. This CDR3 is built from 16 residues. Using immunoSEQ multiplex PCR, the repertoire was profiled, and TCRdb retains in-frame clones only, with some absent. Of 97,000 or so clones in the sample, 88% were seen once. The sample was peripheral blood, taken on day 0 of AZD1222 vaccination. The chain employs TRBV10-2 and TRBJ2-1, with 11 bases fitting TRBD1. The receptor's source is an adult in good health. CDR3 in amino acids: CASSEPGQGAYNEQFF. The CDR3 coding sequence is TGCGCCAGCAGTGAGCCGGGACAGGGGGCCTACAATGAGCAGTTCTTC.